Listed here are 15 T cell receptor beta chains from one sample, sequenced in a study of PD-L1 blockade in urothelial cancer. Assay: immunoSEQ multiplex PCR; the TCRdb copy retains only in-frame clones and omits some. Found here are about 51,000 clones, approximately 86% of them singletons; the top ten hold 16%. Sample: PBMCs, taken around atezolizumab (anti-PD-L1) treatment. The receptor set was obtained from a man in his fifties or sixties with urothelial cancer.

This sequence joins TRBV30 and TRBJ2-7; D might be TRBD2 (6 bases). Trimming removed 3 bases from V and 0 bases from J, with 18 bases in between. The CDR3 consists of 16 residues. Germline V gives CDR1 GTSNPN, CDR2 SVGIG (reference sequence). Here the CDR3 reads CAWRVFGTSSSYEQYF. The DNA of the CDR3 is TGTGCCTGGAGGGTATTCGGGACTTCTAGCTCCTACGAGCAGTACTTC. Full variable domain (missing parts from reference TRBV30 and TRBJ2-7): SQTIHQWPATLVQPVGSPLSLECTVEGTSNPNLYWYRQAAGRGLQLLFYSVGIGQISSEVPQNLSASRPQDRQFILSSKKLLLSDSGFYLCAWRVFGTSSSYEQYFGPGTRLTVT.

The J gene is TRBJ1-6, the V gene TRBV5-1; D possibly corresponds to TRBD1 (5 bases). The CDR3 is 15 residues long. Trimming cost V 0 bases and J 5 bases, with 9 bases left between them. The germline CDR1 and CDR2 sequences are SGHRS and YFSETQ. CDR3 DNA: TGCGCCAGCAGCTTGGTGGGGGGGAATAATTCACCCCTCCACTTT. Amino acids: CASSLVGGNNSPLHF.

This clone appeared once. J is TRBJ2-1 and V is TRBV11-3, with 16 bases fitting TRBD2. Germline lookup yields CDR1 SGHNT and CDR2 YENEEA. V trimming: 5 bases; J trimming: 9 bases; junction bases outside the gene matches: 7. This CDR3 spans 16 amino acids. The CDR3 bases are TGTGCCAGCAGCCAAGACGGGACTAGCGGGAGGGGTGAGCAGTTCTTC. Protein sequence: CASSQDGTSGRGEQFF.

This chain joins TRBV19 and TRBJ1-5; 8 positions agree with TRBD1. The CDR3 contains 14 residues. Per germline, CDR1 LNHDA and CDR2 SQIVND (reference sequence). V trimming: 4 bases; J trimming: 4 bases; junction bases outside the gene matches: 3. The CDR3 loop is CASSTRTGNQPQHF. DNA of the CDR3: TGTGCCAGTAGTACACGGACAGGGAATCAGCCCCAGCATTTT.

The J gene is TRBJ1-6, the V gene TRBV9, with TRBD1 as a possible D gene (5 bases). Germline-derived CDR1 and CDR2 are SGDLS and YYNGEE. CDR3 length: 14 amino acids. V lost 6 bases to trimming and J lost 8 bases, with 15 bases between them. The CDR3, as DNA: TGTGCCAGCAACCTAGGGGCTACATATTCACCCCTCCACTTT. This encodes CASNLGATYSPLHF.

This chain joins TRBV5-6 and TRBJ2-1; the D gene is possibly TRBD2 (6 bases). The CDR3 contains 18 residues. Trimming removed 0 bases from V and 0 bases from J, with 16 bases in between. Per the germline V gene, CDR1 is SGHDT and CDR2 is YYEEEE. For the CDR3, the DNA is TGTGCCAGCAGCTTGGCAGGGAGGATAGTGAGCTCCTACAATGAGCAGTTCTTC. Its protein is CASSLAGRIVSSYNEQFF.

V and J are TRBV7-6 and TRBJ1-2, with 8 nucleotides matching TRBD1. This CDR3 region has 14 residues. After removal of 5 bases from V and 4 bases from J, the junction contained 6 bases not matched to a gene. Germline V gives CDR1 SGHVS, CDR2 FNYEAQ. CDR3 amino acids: CASSAKTGGYGYTF. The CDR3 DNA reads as TGTGCCAGCAGCGCCAAAACAGGGGGCTATGGCTACACCTTC.

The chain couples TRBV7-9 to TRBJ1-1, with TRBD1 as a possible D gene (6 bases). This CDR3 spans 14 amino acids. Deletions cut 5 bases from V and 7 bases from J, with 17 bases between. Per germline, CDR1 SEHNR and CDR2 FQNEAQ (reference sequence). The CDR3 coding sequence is TGTGCCAGCAGCGCGACAGGTCGGGAGGGTGAAGCTTTCTTT. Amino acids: CASSATGREGEAFF.

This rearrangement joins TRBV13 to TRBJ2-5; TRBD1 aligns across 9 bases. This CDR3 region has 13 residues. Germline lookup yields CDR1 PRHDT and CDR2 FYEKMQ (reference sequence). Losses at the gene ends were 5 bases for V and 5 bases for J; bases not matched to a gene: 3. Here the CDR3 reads CASSGQGRETQYF. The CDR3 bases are TGTGCCAGCAGCGGACAGGGGAGGGAGACCCAGTACTTC.

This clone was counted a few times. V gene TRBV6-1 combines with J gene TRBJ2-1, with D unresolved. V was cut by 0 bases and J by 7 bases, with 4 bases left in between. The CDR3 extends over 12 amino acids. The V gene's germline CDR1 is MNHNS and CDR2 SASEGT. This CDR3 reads CASSEAVNEQFF. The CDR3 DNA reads TGTGCCAGCAGTGAAGCTGTAAATGAGCAGTTCTTC.

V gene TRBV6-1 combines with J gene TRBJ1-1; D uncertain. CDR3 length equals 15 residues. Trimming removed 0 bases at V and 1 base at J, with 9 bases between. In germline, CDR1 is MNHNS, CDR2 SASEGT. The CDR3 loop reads CASSEAWARNTEAFF. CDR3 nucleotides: TGTGCCAGCAGTGAAGCATGGGCCCGGAACACTGAAGCTTTCTTT.

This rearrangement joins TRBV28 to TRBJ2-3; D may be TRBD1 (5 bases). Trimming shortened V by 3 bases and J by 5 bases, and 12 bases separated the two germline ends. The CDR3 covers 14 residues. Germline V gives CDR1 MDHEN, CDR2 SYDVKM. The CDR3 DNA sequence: TGTGCCAGCAGTTTCGACAGCCCACAAGATACGCAGTATTTT. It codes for CASSFDSPQDTQYF.

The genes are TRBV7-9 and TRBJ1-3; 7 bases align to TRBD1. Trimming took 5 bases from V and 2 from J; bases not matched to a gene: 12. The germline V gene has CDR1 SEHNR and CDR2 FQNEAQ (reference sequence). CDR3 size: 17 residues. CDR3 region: CASSTLPKTGTGNTIYF. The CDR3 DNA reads TGTGCCAGCAGCACCCTTCCCAAGACAGGGACTGGAAACACCATATATTTT.

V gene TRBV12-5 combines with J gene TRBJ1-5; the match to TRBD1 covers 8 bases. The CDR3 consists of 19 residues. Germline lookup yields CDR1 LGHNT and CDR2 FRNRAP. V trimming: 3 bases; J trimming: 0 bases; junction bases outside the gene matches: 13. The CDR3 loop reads CASGFSLPSGGYSNQPQHF. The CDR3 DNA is TGTGCTAGTGGTTTTTCCTTACCATCAGGGGGCTATAGCAATCAGCCCCAGCATTTT. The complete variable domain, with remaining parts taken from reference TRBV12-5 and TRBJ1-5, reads DARVTQTPRHKVTEMGQEVTMRCQPILGHNTVFWYRQTMMQGLELLAYFRNRAPLDDSGMPKDRFSAEMPDATLATLKIQPSEPRDSAVYFCASGFSLPSGGYSNQPQHFGDGTRLSIL.

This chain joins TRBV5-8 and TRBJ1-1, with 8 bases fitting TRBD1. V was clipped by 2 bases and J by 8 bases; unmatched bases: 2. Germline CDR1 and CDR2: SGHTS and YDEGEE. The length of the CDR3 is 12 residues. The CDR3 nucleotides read TGTGCCAGCAGCTTTTGGGACAGGGAAGCTTTCTTT. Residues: CASSFWDREAFF.